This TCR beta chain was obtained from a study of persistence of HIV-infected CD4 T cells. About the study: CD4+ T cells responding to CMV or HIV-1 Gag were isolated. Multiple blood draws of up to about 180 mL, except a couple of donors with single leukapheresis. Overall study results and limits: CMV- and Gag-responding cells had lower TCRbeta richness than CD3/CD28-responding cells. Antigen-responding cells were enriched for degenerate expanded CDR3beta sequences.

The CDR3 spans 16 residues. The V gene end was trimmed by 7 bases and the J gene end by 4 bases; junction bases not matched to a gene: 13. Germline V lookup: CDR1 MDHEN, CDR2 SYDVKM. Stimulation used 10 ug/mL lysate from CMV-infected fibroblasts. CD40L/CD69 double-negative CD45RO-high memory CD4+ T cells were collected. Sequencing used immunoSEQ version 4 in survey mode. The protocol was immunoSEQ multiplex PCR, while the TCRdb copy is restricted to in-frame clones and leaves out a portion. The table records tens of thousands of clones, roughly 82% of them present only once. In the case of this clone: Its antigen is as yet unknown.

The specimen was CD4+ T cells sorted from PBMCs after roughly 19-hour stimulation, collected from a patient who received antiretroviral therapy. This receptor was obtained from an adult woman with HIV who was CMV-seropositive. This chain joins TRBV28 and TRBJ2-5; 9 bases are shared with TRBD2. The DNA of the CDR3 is TGTGCCAGCACCCGAGGAGGCGGGAGGGCGGGAGAGACCCAGTACTTC. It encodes CASTRGGGRAGETQYF.